This T cell receptor beta chain was recovered during a study of breast tumors, draining lymph nodes, adjacent tissues. V dropped 6 bases and J dropped 3; count of bases not matched to a gene: 8. Looked up from germline, CDR1 is LNHDA and CDR2 is SQIVND (reference sequence). There are 15 residues in the CDR3. Overall study results and limits: Compared with lymph nodes, tumors were less diverse; compared with nontumor tissue, more. The data were judged consistent with most tumor T cells coming from lymph node and expanding in tumor. Compared with basal-like, luminal-like tumors shared significantly more repertoire with nontumor tissue.

A single record per CDR3 protein comes from TCRdb applying MiXCR to the multiplex PCR reads. The data show about 63,000 distinct CDR3 sequences, approximately 54% seen once. This clonotype has a count of ten or more. Its antigen remains unidentified. This clonotype was sampled from a female donor with breast cancer. Some clones in this sample may be carry-over from other donors' samples. This chain joins TRBV19 and TRBJ2-5, with 9 bases identical to TRBD2. Sequenced input: breast tumor tissue. The CDR3 spells CASRGGRAGEETQYF. CDR3 DNA: TGTGCCAGTAGAGGCGGGAGGGCCGGGGAAGAGACCCAGTACTTC.